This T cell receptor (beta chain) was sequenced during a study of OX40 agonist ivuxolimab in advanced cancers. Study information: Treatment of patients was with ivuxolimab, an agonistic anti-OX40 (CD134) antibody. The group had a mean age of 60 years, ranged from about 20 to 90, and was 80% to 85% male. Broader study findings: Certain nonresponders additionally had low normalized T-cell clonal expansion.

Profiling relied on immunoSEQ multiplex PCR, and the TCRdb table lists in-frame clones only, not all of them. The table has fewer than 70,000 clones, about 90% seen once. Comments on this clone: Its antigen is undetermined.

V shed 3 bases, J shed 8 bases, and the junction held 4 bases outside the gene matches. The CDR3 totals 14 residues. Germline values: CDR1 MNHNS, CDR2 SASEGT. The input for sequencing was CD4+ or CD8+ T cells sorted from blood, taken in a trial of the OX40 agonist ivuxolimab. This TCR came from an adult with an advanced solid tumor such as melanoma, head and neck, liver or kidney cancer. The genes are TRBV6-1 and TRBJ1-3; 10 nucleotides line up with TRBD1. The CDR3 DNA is TGTGCCAGCAGTGAGCCGGGACAGGGGTACACCATATATTTT. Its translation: CASSEPGQGYTIYF.